These T cell receptor beta chains were read from a single sample in a study of preoperative IRX-2 immunotherapy in early breast cancer. The assay was immunoSEQ multiplex PCR, and TCRdb's table has in-frame clones only and misses some. This table has roughly 45,000 clones, roughly 94% appearing once. Source: tumor tissue, taken after IRX-2 immunotherapy. The receptor set was obtained from a human donor with breast cancer. Both conserved end residues are part of each CDR3. The order of the fields is clone size, J gene, D gene, V gene, CDR3 protein, CDR3 DNA. D genes are given only for firm matches. The size of a clone is reported for some rows only, either as once, few or many, or as a class for expanded clones.

- | TRBJ2-7 | TRBD2 | TRBV19 | CASSAATRGTSYEQYF | TGTGCCAGTAGTGCCGCCACGCGGGGGACCTCCTACGAGCAGTACTTC
- | TRBJ1-2 | - | TRBV6-4 | CASSEDWTGEYGYTF | TGTGCCAGCAGTGAGGATTGGACGGGGGAATATGGCTACACCTTC
- | TRBJ2-7 | - | TRBV28 | CASSQSSYEQYF | TGTGCCAGCAGCCAGAGCTCCTACGAGCAGTACTTC
- | TRBJ2-7 | TRBD1 | TRBV28 | CASSLPARGPSYEQYF | TGTGCCAGCAGTTTGCCCGCCAGGGGGCCGTCCTACGAGCAGTACTTC
- | TRBJ1-2 | - | TRBV6-1 | CASSEESRGGYTF | TGTGCCAGCAGTGAAGAGTCAAGGGGCGGCTACACCTTC
- | TRBJ2-2 | - | TRBV28 | CASNWANTGELFF | TGTGCCAGCAATTGGGCGAACACCGGGGAGCTGTTTTTT
- | TRBJ2-7 | TRBD2 | TRBV13 | CASSEAGGWYF | TGTGCCAGCAGTGAAGCGGGAGGGTGGTACTTC
- | TRBJ1-5 | - | TRBV28 | CASSKQGMGQPQHF | TGTGCCAGCAGTAAGCAGGGGATGGGTCAGCCCCAGCATTTT
once | TRBJ2-7 | - | TRBV7-3 | CASSLTGAYEQYF | TGTGCCAGCAGCTTAACGGGGGCCTACGAGCAGTACTTC
- | TRBJ1-2 | TRBD1 | TRBV7-2 | CASSLGGGVGYTF | TGTGCCAGCAGCTTAGGAGGGGGCGTAGGCTACACCTTC
- | TRBJ2-1 | - | TRBV27 | CASSPRPPGAMSVYEQFF | TGTGCCAGCAGTCCCAGACCCCCTGGGGCTATGTCCGTCTATGAGCAGTTCTTC
- | TRBJ2-5 | - | TRBV4-3 | CASSQDLWAGKQETQYF | TGCGCCAGCAGCCAAGATCTCTGGGCAGGGAAACAAGAGACCCAGTACTTC
- | TRBJ2-7 | - | TRBV27 | CASSPQNRAPYEQYF | TGTGCCAGCAGTCCCCAGAACAGGGCCCCCTACGAGCAGTACTTC
- | TRBJ2-2 | - | TRBV7-9 | CARAPDGELFF | TGTGCCAGAGCACCGGACGGGGAGCTGTTTTTT
- | TRBJ1-1 | TRBD1 | TRBV27 | CASSSSTGAYTEAFF | TGTGCCAGCAGTTCCTCGACAGGGGCGTACACTGAAGCTTTCTTT
- | TRBJ2-7 | - | TRBV11-2 | CASSFNSGLTYEQYF | TGTGCCAGCAGCTTCAACTCGGGCTTGACCTACGAGCAGTACTTC
- | TRBJ2-7 | - | TRBV4-3 | CASSMGIPTTYEQYF | TGCGCCAGCAGCATGGGGATCCCTACTACCTACGAGCAGTACTTC
- | TRBJ2-5 | - | TRBV6-5 | CASKGDITQETQYF | TGTGCCAGCAAAGGCGATATTACACAAGAGACCCAGTACTTC
once | TRBJ1-2 | TRBD1 | TRBV6-1 | CASSGGQGLGYGYTF | TGTGCCAGCAGCGGGGGACAGGGTCTAGGGTATGGCTACACCTTC
- | TRBJ2-7 | - | TRBV4-1 | CASSQGSGLYEQYF | TGCGCCAGCAGCCAAGGGTCCGGTTTGTACGAGCAGTACTTC
- | TRBJ1-5 | TRBD1 | TRBV29-1 | CSVERQGEKPQHF | TGCAGCGTTGAGCGACAGGGGGAAAAGCCCCAGCATTTT
- | TRBJ2-1 | TRBD2 | TRBV7-3 | CASSFSTGGAYNEQFF | TGTGCCAGCAGCTTCTCTACGGGAGGGGCCTACAATGAGCAGTTCTTC
once | TRBJ2-3 | - | TRBV7-2 | CASSPESRTDTQYF | TGTGCCAGCAGCCCGGAGTCCCGCACAGATACGCAGTATTTT
- | TRBJ1-1 | TRBD1 | TRBV10-3 | CAISGRTGGTEAFF | TGTGCCATCAGTGGCCGGACAGGTGGGACTGAAGCTTTCTTT
- | TRBJ2-1 | TRBD2 | TRBV9 | CASSVGTGGPEEQFF | TGTGCCAGCAGCGTAGGAACGGGAGGGCCGGAAGAGCAGTTCTTC
- | TRBJ2-7 | - | TRBV4-3 | CASSQDLEGRGIGEQYF | TGCGCCAGCAGCCAAGATCTCGAGGGCAGGGGAATCGGAGAGCAGTACTTC
- | TRBJ2-5 | TRBD1 | TRBV28 | CASRMGQGAGETQYF | TGTGCCAGCAGAATGGGACAGGGGGCTGGGGAGACCCAGTACTTC